The clone carrying this T cell receptor beta chain was observed many times. This sample was included in a study of low-dose radiotherapy and immunotherapy resistance in tumors. The wider study: Intravenous administration to patients comprised nivolumab at 240 mg every two weeks and ipilimumab at 1 mg/kg every six weeks. Patients received cyclophosphamide 200 mg/m2 intravenously every two weeks, the day before radiation-immunotherapy.

Germline V gives CDR1 SGHRS, CDR2 YFSETQ. This CDR3 has 13 residues. Between the trimmed V and J ends, which lost 2 bases and 5 bases, there was a span of 8 bases. TRAV and TRBV primers primed cDNA for both TCRalpha and TCRbeta. Amplification of TCRs used a constant-region primer and V-primer adapter for roughly 18 PCR cycles. In vitro transcription amplified isolated mRNA. From the reads, TCRdb called clonotypes with MiXCR, one entry per CDR3 protein. The table shows roughly 38,000 distinct CDR3 sequences, with about a fifth occurring only once. Time point here: after trial treatment. Documented treatment: LDRT plus nivolumab, ipilimumab, low-dose cyclophosphamide and aspirin (RACIN trial). Donors, who were enrolled in a single-arm phase I dose-escalation trial, received nivolumab, ipilimumab, aspirin, low-dose cyclophosphamide and low-dose radiotherapy.

The input for sequencing was PBMCs, taken after low-dose radiotherapy plus immunotherapy. This TCR was sampled from a female donor with ovarian cancer. V and J are TRBV5-1 and TRBJ2-1, with D unclear. CDR3 DNA: TGCGCCAGCAGCTTCGGCGCGGACAATGAGCAGTTCTTC. It encodes CASSFGADNEQFF.